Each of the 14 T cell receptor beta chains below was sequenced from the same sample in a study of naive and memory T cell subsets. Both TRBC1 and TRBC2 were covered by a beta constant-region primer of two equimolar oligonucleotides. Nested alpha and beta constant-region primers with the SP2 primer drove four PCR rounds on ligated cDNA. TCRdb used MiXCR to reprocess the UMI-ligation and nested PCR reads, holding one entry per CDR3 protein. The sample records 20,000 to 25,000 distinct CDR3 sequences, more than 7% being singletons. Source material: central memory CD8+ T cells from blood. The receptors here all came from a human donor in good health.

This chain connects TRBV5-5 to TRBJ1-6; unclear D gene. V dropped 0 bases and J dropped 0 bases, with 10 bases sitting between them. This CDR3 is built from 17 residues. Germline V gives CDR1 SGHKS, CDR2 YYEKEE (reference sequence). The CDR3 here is CASSLGWPSSYNSPLHF. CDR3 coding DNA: TGTGCCAGCAGCTTGGGCTGGCCCAGCTCCTATAATTCACCCCTCCACTTT.

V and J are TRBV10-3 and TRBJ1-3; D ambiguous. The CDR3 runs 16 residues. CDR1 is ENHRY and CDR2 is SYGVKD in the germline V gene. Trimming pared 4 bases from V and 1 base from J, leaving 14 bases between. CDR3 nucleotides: TGTGCCATCAGTGGGCGTCCGGGATTTTCTGGAAACACCATATATTTT. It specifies CAISGRPGFSGNTIYF.

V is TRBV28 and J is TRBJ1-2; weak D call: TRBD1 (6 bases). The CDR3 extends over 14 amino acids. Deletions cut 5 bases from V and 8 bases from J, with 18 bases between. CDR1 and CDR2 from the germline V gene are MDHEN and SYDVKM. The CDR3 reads CASSNSDRLEGYTF. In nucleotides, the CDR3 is TGTGCCAGCAGTAACTCAGACAGGCTAGAAGGCTACACCTTC.

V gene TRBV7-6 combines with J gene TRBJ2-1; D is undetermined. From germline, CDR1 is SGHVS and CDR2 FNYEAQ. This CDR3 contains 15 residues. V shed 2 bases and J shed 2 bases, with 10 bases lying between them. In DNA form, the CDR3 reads TGTGCCAGCAGCTTACAAGTTACCCCCTACAATGAGCAGTTCTTC. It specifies CASSLQVTPYNEQFF. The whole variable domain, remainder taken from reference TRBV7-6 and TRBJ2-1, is GAGVSQSPRYKVTKRGQDVALRCDPISGHVSLYWYRQALGQGPEFLTYFNYEAQQDKSGLPNDRFSAERPEGSISTLTIQRTEQRDSAMYRCASSLQVTPYNEQFFGPGTRLTVL.

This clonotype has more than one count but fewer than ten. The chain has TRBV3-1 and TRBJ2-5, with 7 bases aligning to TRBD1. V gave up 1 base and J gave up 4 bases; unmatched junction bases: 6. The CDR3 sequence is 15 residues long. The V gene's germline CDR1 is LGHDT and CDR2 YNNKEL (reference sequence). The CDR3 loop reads CASSQGLGGGETQYF. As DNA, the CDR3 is TGTGCCAGCAGCCAAGGCCTAGGGGGCGGAGAGACCCAGTACTTC.

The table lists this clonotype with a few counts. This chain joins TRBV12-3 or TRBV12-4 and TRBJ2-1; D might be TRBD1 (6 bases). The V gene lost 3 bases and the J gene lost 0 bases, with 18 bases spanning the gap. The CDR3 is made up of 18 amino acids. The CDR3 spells CASSLQPGALSSYNEQFF. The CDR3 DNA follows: TGTGCCAGCAGTTTGCAACCAGGGGCCCTGAGCTCCTACAATGAGCAGTTCTTC.

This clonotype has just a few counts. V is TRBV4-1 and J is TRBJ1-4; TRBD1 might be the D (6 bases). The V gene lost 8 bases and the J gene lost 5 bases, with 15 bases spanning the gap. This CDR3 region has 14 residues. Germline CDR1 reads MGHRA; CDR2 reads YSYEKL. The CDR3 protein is CASSRDTPNEKLFF. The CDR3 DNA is TGCGCCAGCTCTCGGGACACTCCAAATGAAAAACTGTTTTTT.

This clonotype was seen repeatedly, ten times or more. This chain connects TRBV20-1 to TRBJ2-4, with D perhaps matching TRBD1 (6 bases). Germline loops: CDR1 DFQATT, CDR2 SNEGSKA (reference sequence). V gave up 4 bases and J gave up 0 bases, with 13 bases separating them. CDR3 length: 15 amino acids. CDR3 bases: TGCAGTGCTACTCGGGACAAGCTAGCCAAAAACATTCAGTACTTC. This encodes CSATRDKLAKNIQYF.

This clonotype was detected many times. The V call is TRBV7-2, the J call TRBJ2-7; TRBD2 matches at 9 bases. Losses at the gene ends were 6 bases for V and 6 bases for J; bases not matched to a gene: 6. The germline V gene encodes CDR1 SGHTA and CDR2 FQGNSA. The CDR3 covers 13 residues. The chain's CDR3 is CASRPSGNPEQYF. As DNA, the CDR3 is TGTGCCAGCAGACCTAGCGGGAACCCCGAGCAGTACTTC.

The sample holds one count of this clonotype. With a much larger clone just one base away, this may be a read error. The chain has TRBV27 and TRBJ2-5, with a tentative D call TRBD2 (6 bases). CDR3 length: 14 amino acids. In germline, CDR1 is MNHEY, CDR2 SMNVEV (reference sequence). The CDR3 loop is CASSSFSGRETQHF. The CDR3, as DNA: TGTGCCAGCAGTTCTTTCTCAGGCCGGGAGACCCAGCACTTC.

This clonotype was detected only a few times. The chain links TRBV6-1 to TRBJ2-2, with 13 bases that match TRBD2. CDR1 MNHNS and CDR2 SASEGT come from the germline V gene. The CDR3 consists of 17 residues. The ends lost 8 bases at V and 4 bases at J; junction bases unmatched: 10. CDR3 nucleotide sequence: TGTGCCAGCGGAGGACTAGCGGGAGCGGGCGGCACCGGGGAGCTGTTTTTT. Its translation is CASGGLAGAGGTGELFF.

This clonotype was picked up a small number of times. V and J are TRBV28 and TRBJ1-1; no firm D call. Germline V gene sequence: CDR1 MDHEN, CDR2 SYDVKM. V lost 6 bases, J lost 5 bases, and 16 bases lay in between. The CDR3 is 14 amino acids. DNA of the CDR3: TGTGCCAGCAGGGATCGTCCGGGTTGGACTGAAGCTTTCTTT. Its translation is CASRDRPGWTEAFF.

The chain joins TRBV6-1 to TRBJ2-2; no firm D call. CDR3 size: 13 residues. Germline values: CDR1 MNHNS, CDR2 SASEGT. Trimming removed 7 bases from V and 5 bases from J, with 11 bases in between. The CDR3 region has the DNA TGTGCCAGCATGGCTCGTGAAACCGGGGAGCTGTTTTTT. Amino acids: CASMARETGELFF.

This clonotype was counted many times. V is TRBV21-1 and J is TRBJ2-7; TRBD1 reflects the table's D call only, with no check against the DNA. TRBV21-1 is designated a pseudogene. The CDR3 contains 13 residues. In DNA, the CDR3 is TGTGCCAGCATCCTGACAGGGAACTACGAGCAGTACTTC. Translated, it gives CASILTGNYEQYF.